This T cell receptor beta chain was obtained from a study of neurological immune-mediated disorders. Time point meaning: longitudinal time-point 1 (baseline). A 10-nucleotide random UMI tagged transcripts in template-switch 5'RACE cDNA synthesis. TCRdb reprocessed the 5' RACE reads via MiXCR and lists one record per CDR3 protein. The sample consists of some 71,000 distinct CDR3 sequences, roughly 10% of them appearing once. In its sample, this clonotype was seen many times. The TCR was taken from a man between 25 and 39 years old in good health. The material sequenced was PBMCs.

CDR3 in amino acids: CASSSDQSETQYF. The CDR3 DNA follows: TGTGCCAGCAGTTCGGACCAATCTGAGACCCAGTACTTC. This rearrangement joins TRBV12-3 or TRBV12-4 to TRBJ2-5; D gene uncertain. Between the trimmed V and J ends, which lost 4 bases and 5 bases, there was a span of 11 bases. This CDR3 contains 13 residues.